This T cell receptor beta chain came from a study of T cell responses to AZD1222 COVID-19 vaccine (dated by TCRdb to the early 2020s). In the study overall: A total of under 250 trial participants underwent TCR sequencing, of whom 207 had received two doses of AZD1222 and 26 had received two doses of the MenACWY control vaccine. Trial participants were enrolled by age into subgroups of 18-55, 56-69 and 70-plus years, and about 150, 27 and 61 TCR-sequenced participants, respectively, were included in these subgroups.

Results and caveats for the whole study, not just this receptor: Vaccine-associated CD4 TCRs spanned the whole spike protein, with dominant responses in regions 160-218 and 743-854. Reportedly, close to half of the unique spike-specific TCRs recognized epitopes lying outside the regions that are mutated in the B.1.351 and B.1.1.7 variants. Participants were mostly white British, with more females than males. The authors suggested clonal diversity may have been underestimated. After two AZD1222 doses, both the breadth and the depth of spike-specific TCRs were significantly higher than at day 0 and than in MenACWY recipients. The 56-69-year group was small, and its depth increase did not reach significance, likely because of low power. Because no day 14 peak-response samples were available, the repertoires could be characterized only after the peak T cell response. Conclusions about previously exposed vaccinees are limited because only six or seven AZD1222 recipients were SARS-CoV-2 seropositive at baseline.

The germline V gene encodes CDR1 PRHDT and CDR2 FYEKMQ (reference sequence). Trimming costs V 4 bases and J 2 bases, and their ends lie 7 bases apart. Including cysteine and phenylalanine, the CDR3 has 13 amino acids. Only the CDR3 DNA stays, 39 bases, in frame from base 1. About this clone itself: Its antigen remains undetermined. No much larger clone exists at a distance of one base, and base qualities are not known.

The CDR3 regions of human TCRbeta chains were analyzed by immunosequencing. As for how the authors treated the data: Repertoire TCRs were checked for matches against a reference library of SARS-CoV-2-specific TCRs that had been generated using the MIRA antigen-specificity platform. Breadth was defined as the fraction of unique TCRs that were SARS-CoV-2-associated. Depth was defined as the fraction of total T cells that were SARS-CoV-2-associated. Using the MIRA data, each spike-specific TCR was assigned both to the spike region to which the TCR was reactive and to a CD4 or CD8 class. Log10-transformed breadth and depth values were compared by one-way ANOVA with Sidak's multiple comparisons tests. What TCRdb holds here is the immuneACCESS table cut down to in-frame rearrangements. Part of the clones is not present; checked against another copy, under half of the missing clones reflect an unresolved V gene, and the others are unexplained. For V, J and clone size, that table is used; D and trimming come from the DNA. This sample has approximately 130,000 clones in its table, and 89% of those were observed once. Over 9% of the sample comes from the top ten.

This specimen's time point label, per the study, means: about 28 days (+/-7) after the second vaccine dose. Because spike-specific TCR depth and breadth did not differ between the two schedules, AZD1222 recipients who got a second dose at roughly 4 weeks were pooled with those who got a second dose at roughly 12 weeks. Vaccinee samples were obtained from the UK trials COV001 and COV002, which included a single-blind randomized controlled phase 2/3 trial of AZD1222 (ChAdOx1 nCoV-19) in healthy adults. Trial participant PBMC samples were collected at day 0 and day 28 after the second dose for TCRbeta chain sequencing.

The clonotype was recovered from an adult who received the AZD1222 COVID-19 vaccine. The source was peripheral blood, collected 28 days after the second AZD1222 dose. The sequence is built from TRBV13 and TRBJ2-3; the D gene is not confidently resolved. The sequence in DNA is TGTGCCAGCAGCTGGACCTACACAGATACGCAGTATTTT. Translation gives CASSWTYTDTQYF.